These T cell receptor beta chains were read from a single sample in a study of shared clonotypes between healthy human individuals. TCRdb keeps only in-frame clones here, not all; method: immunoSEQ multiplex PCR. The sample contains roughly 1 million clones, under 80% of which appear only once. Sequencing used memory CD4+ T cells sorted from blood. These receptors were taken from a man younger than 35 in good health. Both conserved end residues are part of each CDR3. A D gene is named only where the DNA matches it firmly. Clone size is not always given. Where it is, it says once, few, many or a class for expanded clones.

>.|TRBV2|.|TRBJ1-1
TGTGCCAGCAGTACGGCTGGGAACACTGAAGCTTTCTTT
CASSTAGNTEAFF
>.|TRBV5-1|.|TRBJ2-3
TGCGCCAGCAGCCTAGGGGCCGATACGCAGTATTTT
CASSLGADTQYF
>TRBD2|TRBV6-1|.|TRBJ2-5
TGTGCCAGCACCCCTCTAGCGGGACCACCCGAGACCCAGTACTTC
CASTPLAGPPETQYF
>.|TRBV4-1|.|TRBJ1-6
TGCGCCAGCAGCCAAGGACCCCAGGCCAATTCACCCCTCCACTTT
CASSQGPQANSPLHF
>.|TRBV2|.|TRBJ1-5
TGTGCCAGCAGTGAGCAGAAGGGAGATCAGCCCCAGCATTTT
CASSEQKGDQPQHF
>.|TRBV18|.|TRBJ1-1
TGTGCCAGCTCACCGCTCCTTTCCGCGAACACTGAAGCTTTCTTT
CASSPLLSANTEAFF
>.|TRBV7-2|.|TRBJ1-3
TGTGCCAGCAGCAGAGGGGGGTCTGGAAACACCATATATTTT
CASSRGGSGNTIYF
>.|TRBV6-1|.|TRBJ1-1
TGTGCCAGCAGTGAAGGCGTTAAGGCAGGGACGGCTTTCTTT
CASSEGVKAGTAFF
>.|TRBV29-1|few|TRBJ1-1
TGCAGCGTTGACTACAGAGAGAACACTGAAGCTTTCTTT
CSVDYRENTEAFF
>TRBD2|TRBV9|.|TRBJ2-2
TGTGCCAGCAGCTCCTCGAGACTAGCGGGCACCGGGGAGCTGTTTTTT
CASSSSRLAGTGELFF
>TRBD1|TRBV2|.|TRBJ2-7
TGTGCCAGCAGTGAGGGAACAGGGGGCAACGAGCAGTACTTC
CASSEGTGGNEQYF
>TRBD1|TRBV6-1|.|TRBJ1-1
TGTGCCAGCAGTGACTACAGGGGGCCTGACACTGAAGCTTTCTTT
CASSDYRGPDTEAFF
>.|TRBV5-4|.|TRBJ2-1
TGTGCCAGCAGCCGACAGGGAGGGGAGTATGAGCAGTTCTTC
CASSRQGGEYEQFF
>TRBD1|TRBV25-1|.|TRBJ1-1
TGTGCCAGCAGTGGACAGGGAATAGGCGGGCCTGAAGCTTTCTTT
CASSGQGIGGPEAFF
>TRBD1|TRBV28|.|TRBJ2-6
TGTGCCAGCAGAACAGGGGGCGCGGCCGGGGCCAACGTCCTGACTTTC
CASRTGGAAGANVLTF
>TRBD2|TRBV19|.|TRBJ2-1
TGTGCCACCTGCATATCAATAGTAGCGGGAGGTGAGCAGTTCTTC
CATCISIVAGGEQFF
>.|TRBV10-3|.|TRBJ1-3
TGTGCCATCAGTGCCACACCCGAAAACACCATATATTTT
CAISATPENTIYF
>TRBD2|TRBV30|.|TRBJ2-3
TGTGCCTGGAGGCGAATTGGACTAGCGGGGGCCCACCGGTATTTT
CAWRRIGLAGAHRYF
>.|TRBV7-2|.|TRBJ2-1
TGTGCCAGCAGCTTAGGAGGTAGTCGGGATGAGCAGTTCTTC
CASSLGGSRDEQFF
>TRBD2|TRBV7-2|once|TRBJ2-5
TGTGCCAGCAGCATGGGACTAGCGGGGCGAGAGACCCAGTACTTC
CASSMGLAGRETQYF
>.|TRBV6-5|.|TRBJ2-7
TGTGCCAGCACCACTGCCGTCCGGAGCTACGAGCAGTACTTC
CASTTAVRSYEQYF
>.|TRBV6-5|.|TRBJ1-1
TGTGCCAGCAGTTACTCTCCGGCGAACACTGAAGCTTTCTTT
CASSYSPANTEAFF
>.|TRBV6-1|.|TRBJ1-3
TGTGCCAGCAGTGAAGCGCGAGACAGACTCTCTGGAAACACCATATATTTT
CASSEARDRLSGNTIYF
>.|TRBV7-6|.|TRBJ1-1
TGTGCCAGCAGCTACGACGGGGGCCAAGCTTTCTTT
CASSYDGGQAFF
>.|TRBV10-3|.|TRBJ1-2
TGTGCCATCGGAGAGGTGCGGGGCTATGGCTACACCTTC
CAIGEVRGYGYTF
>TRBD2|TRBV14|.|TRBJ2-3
TGTGCCAGCAGCCACCCTAGCGGGGTGTCAGATACGCAGTATTTT
CASSHPSGVSDTQYF
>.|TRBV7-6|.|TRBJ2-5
TGTGCCAGCAGCTCTAAAGAGACCCAGTACTTC
CASSSKETQYF
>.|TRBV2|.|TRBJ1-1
TGTGCCAGCAGTGAAAGACAGCTCAACACTGAAGCTTTCTTT
CASSERQLNTEAFF
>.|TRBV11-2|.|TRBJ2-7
TGTGCCAGCAGCTTAGATCGGAGCGGCGAGCAGTACTTC
CASSLDRSGEQYF
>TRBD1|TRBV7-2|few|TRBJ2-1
TGTGCCAGCAGCTTAGGACAGGGGAGAATAAATGAGCAGTTCTTC
CASSLGQGRINEQFF
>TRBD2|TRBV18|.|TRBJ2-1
TGTGCCAGCTCACCACGGCGGGGGGGCTGGAATGAGCAGTTCTTC
CASSPRRGGWNEQFF
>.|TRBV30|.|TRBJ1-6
TGTGCCTGGAGTGGTACCTATAATTCACCCCTCCACTTT
CAWSGTYNSPLHF
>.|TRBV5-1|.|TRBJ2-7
TGCGCCAGCAGCTTGGCGGGAGCGGACGAGCAGTACTTC
CASSLAGADEQYF
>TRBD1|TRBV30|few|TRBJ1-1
TGTGCCTGGGGACAGGGGACTGAAGCTTTCTTT
CAWGQGTEAFF
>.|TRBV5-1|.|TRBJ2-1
TGCGCCAGCCAAAAAACGGGGGACTACAATGAGCAGTTCTTC
CASQKTGDYNEQFF
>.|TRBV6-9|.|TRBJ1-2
TGTGCCAGCAGTTGTAAGTACTTGGGTGGCTACACCTTC
CASSCKYLGGYTF
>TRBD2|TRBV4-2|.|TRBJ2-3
TGTGCCAGCAGCCAAGATTTGGAGCGGGGGGGCCTGGGTACGCAGTATTTT
CASSQDLERGGLGTQYF
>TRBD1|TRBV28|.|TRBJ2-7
TGTGCCAGCAGGGCGGGACAGGGAAGATTTTACGAGCAGTACTTC
CASRAGQGRFYEQYF
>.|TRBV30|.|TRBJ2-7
TGTGCCGGAGGAGGACAGCAGTCCTACGAGCAGTACTTC
CAGGGQQSYEQYF
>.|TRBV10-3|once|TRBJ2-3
TGTGCCATCAGGACGGACTATAGCACAGATACGCAGTATTTT
CAIRTDYSTDTQYF
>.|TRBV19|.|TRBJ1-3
TGTGCCAGTAGTCCACCGGGCGGACCGTTCTCTGGAAACACCATATATTTT
CASSPPGGPFSGNTIYF
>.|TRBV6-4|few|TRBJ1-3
TGTGCCAGCAGTGGACAGTACTTCTCTGGAAACACCATATATTTT
CASSGQYFSGNTIYF
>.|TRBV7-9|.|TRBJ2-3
TGTGCCAGCAGCTTACTCCAGGGGGGCAAAGATACGCAGTATTTT
CASSLLQGGKDTQYF
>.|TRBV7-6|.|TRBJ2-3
TGTGCCAGCAGCTTAAGTTTGGCAGATACGCAGTATTTT
CASSLSLADTQYF
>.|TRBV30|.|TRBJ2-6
TGTGCCTGGAGTGTGGGGTTTGGGGCCAACGTCCTGACTTTC
CAWSVGFGANVLTF
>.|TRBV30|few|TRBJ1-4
TGTGCCTGGAGTAGCAGGGCGAATGAAAAACTGTTTTTT
CAWSSRANEKLFF
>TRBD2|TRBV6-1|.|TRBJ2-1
TGTGCCAGCAGTGGGACGACTAGCGGGGGTGTTGAGCAGTTCTTC
CASSGTTSGGVEQFF
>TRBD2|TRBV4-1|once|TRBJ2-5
TGCGCCAGCAGCCCGGGGGGGCCAATAGAGACCCAGTACTTC
CASSPGGPIETQYF
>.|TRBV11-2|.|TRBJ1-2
TGTGCCAGCAGCTTGTCAGTTACCTATGGCTACACCTTC
CASSLSVTYGYTF
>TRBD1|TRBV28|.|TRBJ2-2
TGTGCCAGCAGTTTCAGGGACAGGGAGGGCGGGGAGCTGTTTTTT
CASSFRDREGGELFF
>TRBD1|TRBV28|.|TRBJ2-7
TGTGCCAGCAGTCCCGACCGGGACAGTTCGTACGAGCAGTACTTC
CASSPDRDSSYEQYF
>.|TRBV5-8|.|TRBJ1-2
TGTGCCAGCAGCTTAAAGGGCGGCTACACCTTC
CASSLKGGYTF
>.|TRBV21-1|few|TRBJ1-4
TGTGCCAGCAGCAAAGACGCGACAGATCCTGAAAAACTGTTTTTT
CASSKDATDPEKLFF
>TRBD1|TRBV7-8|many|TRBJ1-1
TGTGCCAGCAGCCTGTTCTCGACCGGGACAGGGACGGGCACTGAAGCTTTCTTT
CASSLFSTGTGTGTEAFF
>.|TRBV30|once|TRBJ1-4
TGTGCCTGGGCAACCGGGGCCGTTAATGAAAAACTGTTTTTT
CAWATGAVNEKLFF
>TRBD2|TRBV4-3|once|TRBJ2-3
TGCGCCAGCAGCCAAGTCTACTCAGCGGGAACAGATACGCAGTATTTT
CASSQVYSAGTDTQYF
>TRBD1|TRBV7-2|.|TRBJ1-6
TGTGCCAGCAGCTTAAGAAACAGGGGTAATTCACCCCTCCACTTT
CASSLRNRGNSPLHF
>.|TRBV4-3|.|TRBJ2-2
TGCGCCAGCAGCCGGGAGATTAACACCGGGGAGCTGTTTTTT
CASSREINTGELFF
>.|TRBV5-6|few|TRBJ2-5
TGTGCCACCCAGGACCCGGGTCTTCACCGGGGCGCGATGGGAGAGACCCAGTACTTC
CATQDPGLHRGAMGETQYF